The sequence of this TCR beta chain was determined in a study of T cells in Graves' hyperthyroidism and ophthalmopathy. Amplified regions were TCR beta CDR3 sequences from RNA transcripts. The HTBI set primed first-round TCR CDR3 RT-PCR. TCRdb ran MiXCR on the multiplex PCR reads and lists one entry per CDR3 protein. The data contain 650,000 to 800,000 distinct CDR3 sequences, about 45% of them singletons. As to this clonotype: As yet, its antigen is unknown.

Study observations and caveats: Among thyroid clonotypes expanded above 0.001, most also appeared in blood. Model predictions of ophthalmopathy came a median approximately 6.2 months before onset.

The TCR sequence derives from an adult man with Graves' disease, either hyperthyroidism or ophthalmopathy (not recorded which). Sequencing used peripheral blood or thyroid tissue (not recorded which).

The DNA of the CDR3 is TGTGCCATCGGTGTGGGCAGGGTGGGCGAGCAGTACTTC. Amino acids: CAIGVGRVGEQYF. The rearrangement uses TRBV10-3 and TRBJ2-7; D is perhaps TRBD1 (5 bases). CDR1 is ENHRY and CDR2 is SYGVKD in the germline V gene. CDR3 size: 13 residues. The V end was cut by 8 bases, the J end by 6 bases, with 17 bases between.